A selection of T cell receptor beta chains follows, all from one sample in a study of blood T cell repertoires in COVID-19. Profiled with immunoSEQ multiplex PCR; TCRdb holds only in-frame clones, not every one. The table shows about 300,000 clones, with approximately 86% occurring only once. Sequenced input: peripheral blood. The source is a man aged 65 to 85 with acute or convalescent COVID-19. Both conserved end residues are part of each CDR3. A D gene is named only where the DNA matches it firmly. Size values are once, few and many counts, or a class for expanded clones, and some rows have none.

CDR3aa: CASRSGTGGLSNQPQHF
CDR3nt: TGCGCCAGCAGATCAGGGACAGGGGGCTTAAGCAATCAGCCCCAGCATTTT
d_gene: TRBD1
v_gene: TRBV10-2
j_gene: TRBJ1-5
abundance: once

CDR3aa: CASRGQGIATNEKLFF
CDR3nt: TGCGCCAGCCGGGGACAGGGAATTGCAACTAATGAAAAACTGTTTTTT
d_gene: TRBD1
v_gene: TRBV5-1
j_gene: TRBJ1-4
abundance: NA

CDR3aa: CASSIRGTSTDTQYF
CDR3nt: TGTGCCAGCAGTATCCGGGGGACTAGCACAGATACGCAGTATTTT
d_gene: NA
v_gene: TRBV6-5
j_gene: TRBJ2-3
abundance: NA

CDR3aa: CASSLRTPATVNYGYTF
CDR3nt: TGTGCCAGCAGCCTCCGGACCCCAGCGACAGTCAACTATGGCTACACCTTC
d_gene: NA
v_gene: TRBV7-8
j_gene: TRBJ1-2
abundance: once

CDR3aa: CASSYSSTVRGPLYEQFF
CDR3nt: TGTGCCAGCAGTTACTCGAGTACGGTGCGGGGTCCATTGTATGAGCAGTTCTTC
d_gene: NA
v_gene: TRBV6-2/TRBV6-3
j_gene: TRBJ2-1
abundance: NA

CDR3aa: CATSDLPWTVKETQYF
CDR3nt: TGTGCCACCAGTGATTTGCCGTGGACAGTAAAAGAGACCCAGTACTTC
d_gene: NA
v_gene: TRBV24-1
j_gene: TRBJ2-5
abundance: few

CDR3aa: CASSPLGGSVNEQFF
CDR3nt: TGTGCCAGCAGCCCCCTCGGGGGGTCCGTAAATGAGCAGTTCTTC
d_gene: TRBD2
v_gene: TRBV9
j_gene: TRBJ2-1
abundance: NA

CDR3aa: CASSIGVANEKLFF
CDR3nt: TGTGCCAGTAGTATCGGGGTGGCTAATGAAAAACTGTTTTTT
d_gene: NA
v_gene: TRBV19
j_gene: TRBJ1-4
abundance: NA

CDR3aa: CASGGRGSYNEQFF
CDR3nt: TGTGCCAGCGGCGGGAGGGGCTCCTACAATGAGCAGTTCTTC
d_gene: TRBD2
v_gene: TRBV6-5
j_gene: TRBJ2-1
abundance: few

CDR3aa: CASSQDELAGAAEQFF
CDR3nt: TGCGCCAGCAGCCAAGACGAGCTAGCGGGGGCCGCGGAGCAGTTCTTC
d_gene: TRBD2
v_gene: TRBV4-3
j_gene: TRBJ2-1
abundance: NA

CDR3aa: CAWGDFERQYF
CDR3nt: TGTGCCTGGGGGGACTTTGAGAGGCAGTACTTC
d_gene: NA
v_gene: TRBV30
j_gene: TRBJ2-7
abundance: NA

CDR3aa: CASSHRDDEKLFF
CDR3nt: TGTGCCAGCAGCCACAGGGATGATGAAAAACTGTTTTTT
d_gene: NA
v_gene: TRBV3-1/TRBV3-2
j_gene: TRBJ1-4
abundance: few

CDR3aa: CASSTGGRTNEKLFF
CDR3nt: TGTGCCAGCAGCACAGGGGGGAGAACTAATGAAAAACTGTTTTTT
d_gene: TRBD1
v_gene: TRBV28
j_gene: TRBJ1-4
abundance: once

CDR3aa: CSVGGQGGAEQFF
CDR3nt: TGCAGCGTTGGGGGACAGGGCGGAGCTGAGCAGTTCTTC
d_gene: TRBD1
v_gene: TRBV29-1
j_gene: TRBJ2-1
abundance: NA

CDR3aa: CASSPRPGTVTGDTQYF
CDR3nt: TGTGCCAGTAGCCCACGTCCCGGGACTGTCACCGGCGATACGCAGTATTTT
d_gene: NA
v_gene: TRBV19
j_gene: TRBJ2-3
abundance: NA

CDR3aa: CASSPGMSGTGELFF
CDR3nt: TGTGCCAGCAGCCCGGGGATGAGCGGCACCGGGGAGCTGTTTTTT
d_gene: NA
v_gene: TRBV27
j_gene: TRBJ2-2
abundance: NA

CDR3aa: CASSTRDISSGYGYTF
CDR3nt: TGTGCCAGCAGTACCCGGGACATCAGTTCTGGCTATGGCTACACCTTC
d_gene: NA
v_gene: TRBV28
j_gene: TRBJ1-2
abundance: NA

CDR3aa: CASSLGRNSPLHF
CDR3nt: TGCGCCAGCAGCCTCGGGAGGAATTCACCCCTCCACTTT
d_gene: NA
v_gene: TRBV10-1
j_gene: TRBJ1-6
abundance: NA

CDR3aa: CASRLGTSGYNEQFF
CDR3nt: TGTGCCAGCAGACTTGGGACTAGCGGGTACAATGAGCAGTTCTTC
d_gene: TRBD2
v_gene: TRBV6-5
j_gene: TRBJ2-1
abundance: NA

CDR3aa: CATGQLPYEQYF
CDR3nt: TGCGCCACCGGACAGCTCCCCTACGAGCAGTACTTC
d_gene: NA
v_gene: TRBV10-2
j_gene: TRBJ2-7
abundance: NA

CDR3aa: CASSRENSNQPQHF
CDR3nt: TGTGCCAGCAGTAGAGAGAATAGCAATCAGCCCCAGCATTTT
d_gene: NA
v_gene: TRBV2
j_gene: TRBJ1-5
abundance: NA

CDR3aa: CASSQWGGTNEKLFF
CDR3nt: TGCGCCAGCAGCCAATGGGGGGGAACTAATGAAAAACTGTTTTTT
d_gene: NA
v_gene: TRBV4-3
j_gene: TRBJ1-4
abundance: NA

CDR3aa: CADGAGGSETQYF
CDR3nt: TGTGCCGATGGAGCGGGAGGGTCGGAGACCCAGTACTTC
d_gene: TRBD2
v_gene: TRBV2
j_gene: TRBJ2-5
abundance: NA

CDR3aa: CATWDRNGYTF
CDR3nt: TGTGCCACCTGGGACAGAAATGGCTACACCTTC
d_gene: TRBD1
v_gene: TRBV28
j_gene: TRBJ1-2
abundance: NA

CDR3aa: CASIRENNSPLHF
CDR3nt: TGTGCCAGCATCAGGGAAAATAATTCACCCCTCCACTTT
d_gene: NA
v_gene: TRBV2
j_gene: TRBJ1-6
abundance: NA

CDR3aa: CASREGGVQPQHF
CDR3nt: TGTGCCAGCCGGGAGGGGGGCGTTCAGCCCCAGCATTTT
d_gene: NA
v_gene: TRBV2
j_gene: TRBJ1-5
abundance: NA

CDR3aa: CASSHRDRMNTEAFF
CDR3nt: TGCGCCAGCAGCCATAGGGACAGGATGAACACTGAAGCTTTCTTT
d_gene: TRBD1
v_gene: TRBV5-1
j_gene: TRBJ1-1
abundance: NA

CDR3aa: CASSTPIRLAGLTDTQYF
CDR3nt: TGTGCCAGCAGTACACCTATAAGACTAGCGGGGCTCACAGATACGCAGTATTTT
d_gene: TRBD2
v_gene: TRBV6-2/TRBV6-3
j_gene: TRBJ2-3
abundance: NA

CDR3aa: CAITRQANYGYTF
CDR3nt: TGTGCCATCACCAGACAGGCTAACTATGGCTACACCTTC
d_gene: NA
v_gene: TRBV10-3
j_gene: TRBJ1-2
abundance: once

CDR3aa: CASSYSSSRDTQYF
CDR3nt: TGTGCCAGCAGTTACTCGAGCTCGCGAGATACGCAGTATTTT
d_gene: NA
v_gene: TRBV6-5
j_gene: TRBJ2-3
abundance: NA

CDR3aa: CASSQGGQAANEKLFF
CDR3nt: TGTGCCAGCAGCCAAGGCGGACAGGCCGCTAATGAAAAACTGTTTTTT
d_gene: TRBD1
v_gene: TRBV5-6
j_gene: TRBJ1-4
abundance: NA

CDR3aa: CASSLREGQPQHF
CDR3nt: TGTGCCAGCAGTTTGCGGGAAGGGCAGCCCCAGCATTTT
d_gene: NA
v_gene: TRBV12-3/TRBV12-4
j_gene: TRBJ1-5
abundance: NA

CDR3aa: CASSSRLAGADTQYF
CDR3nt: TGTGCCAGCAGCTCCCGACTAGCGGGAGCCGATACGCAGTATTTT
d_gene: TRBD2
v_gene: TRBV5-4
j_gene: TRBJ2-3
abundance: once

CDR3aa: CASSLRQGPTGHEQYF
CDR3nt: TGTGCCAGCAGCCTCCGACAGGGCCCAACCGGCCACGAGCAGTACTTC
d_gene: TRBD1
v_gene: TRBV7-6
j_gene: TRBJ2-7
abundance: NA

CDR3aa: CASSSQGTGELFF
CDR3nt: TGTGCCAGCAGCTCGCAGGGTACCGGGGAGCTGTTTTTT
d_gene: NA
v_gene: TRBV7-2
j_gene: TRBJ2-2
abundance: NA

CDR3aa: CASSEAGDRSYEQYF
CDR3nt: TGTGCCAGCAGCGAAGCGGGGGACAGGTCCTACGAGCAGTACTTC
d_gene: NA
v_gene: TRBV2
j_gene: TRBJ2-7
abundance: NA

CDR3aa: CASSSDREAGYTF
CDR3nt: TGTGCCAGCAGCTCGGACAGGGAAGCTGGCTACACCTTC
d_gene: TRBD1
v_gene: TRBV11-1
j_gene: TRBJ1-2
abundance: NA

CDR3aa: CASSYNSLSSTGELFF
CDR3nt: TGTGCCAGCAGCTATAATAGTCTATCTTCGACCGGGGAGCTGTTTTTT
d_gene: NA
v_gene: TRBV7-8
j_gene: TRBJ2-2
abundance: NA

CDR3aa: CASSPRRDSGYGYTF
CDR3nt: TGTGCCAGCAGCCCGAGGCGGGATTCCGGCTATGGCTACACCTTC
d_gene: NA
v_gene: TRBV7-2
j_gene: TRBJ1-2
abundance: NA

CDR3aa: CASSASRLSNAGSPLHF
CDR3nt: TGTGCCAGCAGCGCATCCCGCCTGAGTAACGCAGGTTCACCCCTCCACTTT
d_gene: NA
v_gene: TRBV5-8
j_gene: TRBJ1-6
abundance: NA

CDR3aa: CASRSRTVYGYTF
CDR3nt: TGTGCCAGTAGATCCCGGACTGTGTACGGCTACACCTTC
d_gene: NA
v_gene: TRBV19
j_gene: TRBJ1-2
abundance: NA

CDR3aa: CASRTDSGTYNEQFF
CDR3nt: TGTGCCAGCCGGACAGACAGCGGGACCTACAATGAGCAGTTCTTC
d_gene: NA
v_gene: TRBV6-5
j_gene: TRBJ2-1
abundance: NA

CDR3aa: CASSRAGTGIGPSYGYTF
CDR3nt: TGCGCCAGCAGCCGAGCCGGGACAGGGATAGGTCCCTCCTATGGCTACACCTTC
d_gene: TRBD1
v_gene: TRBV5-1
j_gene: TRBJ1-2
abundance: NA

CDR3aa: CAWNSRGEGQPQHF
CDR3nt: TGTGCCTGGAATTCCAGGGGCGAAGGTCAGCCCCAGCATTTT
d_gene: NA
v_gene: TRBV30
j_gene: TRBJ1-5
abundance: NA

CDR3aa: CASSWGELGGSGGYTF
CDR3nt: TGCGCCAGCAGCTGGGGTGAATTAGGGGGATCGGGTGGCTACACCTTC
d_gene: NA
v_gene: TRBV5-1
j_gene: TRBJ1-2
abundance: NA

CDR3aa: CASSLGGTYEQYF
CDR3nt: TGTGCCAGCAGTTTAGGGGGCACCTACGAGCAGTACTTC
d_gene: TRBD1
v_gene: TRBV6-2/TRBV6-3
j_gene: TRBJ2-7
abundance: NA

CDR3aa: CASSSGQGNEQYF
CDR3nt: TGTGCCAGCAGCTCCGGACAGGGGAACGAGCAGTACTTC
d_gene: TRBD1
v_gene: TRBV7-2
j_gene: TRBJ2-7
abundance: NA

CDR3aa: CASIPSGGTNEKLFF
CDR3nt: TGTGCCAGCATCCCCTCGGGGGGAACTAATGAAAAACTGTTTTTT
d_gene: NA
v_gene: TRBV28
j_gene: TRBJ1-4
abundance: NA

CDR3aa: CATSGRTGNTEAFF
CDR3nt: TGTGCCACCAGCGGTCGGACAGGGAACACTGAAGCTTTCTTT
d_gene: TRBD1
v_gene: TRBV15
j_gene: TRBJ1-1
abundance: NA

CDR3aa: CASSEGLADEQYF
CDR3nt: TGTGCCAGCAGCGAGGGACTAGCAGACGAGCAGTACTTC
d_gene: TRBD2
v_gene: TRBV5-6
j_gene: TRBJ2-7
abundance: NA

CDR3aa: CASSLDPRAGNYGYTF
CDR3nt: TGTGCCAGCAGCTTAGACCCCCGGGCAGGGAACTATGGCTACACCTTC
d_gene: NA
v_gene: TRBV7-2
j_gene: TRBJ1-2
abundance: NA

CDR3aa: CASSTTSGGNNEQFF
CDR3nt: TGTGCCAGCAGTACAACTAGCGGGGGGAACAATGAGCAGTTCTTC
d_gene: TRBD2
v_gene: TRBV6-5
j_gene: TRBJ2-1
abundance: NA

CDR3aa: CASRPGQNTEAFF
CDR3nt: TGCGCCAGCCGTCCGGGACAGAACACTGAAGCTTTCTTT
d_gene: NA
v_gene: TRBV4-3
j_gene: TRBJ1-1
abundance: NA